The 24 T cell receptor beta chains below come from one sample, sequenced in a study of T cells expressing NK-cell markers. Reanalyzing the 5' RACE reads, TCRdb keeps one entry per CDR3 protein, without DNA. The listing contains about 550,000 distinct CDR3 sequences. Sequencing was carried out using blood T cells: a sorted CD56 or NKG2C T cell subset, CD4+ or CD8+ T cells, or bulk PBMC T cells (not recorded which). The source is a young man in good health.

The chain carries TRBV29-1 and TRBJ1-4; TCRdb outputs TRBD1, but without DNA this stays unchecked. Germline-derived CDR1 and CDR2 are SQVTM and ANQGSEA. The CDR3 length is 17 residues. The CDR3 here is CSVGGPTGTGSNEKLFF.

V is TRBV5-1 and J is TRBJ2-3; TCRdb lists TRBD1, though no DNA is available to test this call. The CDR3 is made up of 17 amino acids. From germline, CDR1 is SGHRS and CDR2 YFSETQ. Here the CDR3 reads CASSLWTGGYMSDTQYF.

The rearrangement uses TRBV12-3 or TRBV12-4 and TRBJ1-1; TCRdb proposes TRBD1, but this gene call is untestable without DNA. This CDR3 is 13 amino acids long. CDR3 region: CASSLGTTPRAFF.

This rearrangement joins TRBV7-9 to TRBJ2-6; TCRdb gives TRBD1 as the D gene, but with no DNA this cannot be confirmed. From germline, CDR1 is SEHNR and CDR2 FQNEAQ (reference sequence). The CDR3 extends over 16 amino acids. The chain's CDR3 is CASIPKGSSGANVLTF. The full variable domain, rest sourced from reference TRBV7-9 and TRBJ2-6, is DTGVSQNPRHKITKRGQNVTFRCDPISEHNRLYWYRQTLGQGPEFLTYFQNEAQLEKSRLLSDRFSAERPKGSFSTLEIQRTEQGDSAMYLCASIPKGSSGANVLTFGAGSRLTVL.

The CDR3 loop is CASSDVGVEAFF. This chain connects TRBV3-1 to TRBJ1-1. The CDR3 has 12 residues. CDR1 and CDR2 from the germline V gene are LGHDT and YNNKEL (reference sequence). Based on the CDR3 plus reference TRBV3-1 and TRBJ1-1, the full variable domain is DTAVSQTPKYLVTQMGNDKSIKCEQNLGHDTMYWYKQDSKKFLKIMFSYNNKELIINETVPNRFSPKSPDKAHLNLHINSLELGDSAVYFCASSDVGVEAFFGQGTRLTVV.

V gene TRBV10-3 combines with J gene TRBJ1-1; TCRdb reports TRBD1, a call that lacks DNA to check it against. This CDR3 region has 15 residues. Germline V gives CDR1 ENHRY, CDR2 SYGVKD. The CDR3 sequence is CAISDVLGSATEAFF.

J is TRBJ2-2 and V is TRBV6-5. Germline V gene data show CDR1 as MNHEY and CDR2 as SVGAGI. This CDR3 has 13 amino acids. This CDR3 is CASSYSGTGELFF.

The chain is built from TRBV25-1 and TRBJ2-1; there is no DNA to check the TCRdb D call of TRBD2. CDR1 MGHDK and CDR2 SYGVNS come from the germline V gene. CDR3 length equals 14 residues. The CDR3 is CASSDSGSINEQFF.

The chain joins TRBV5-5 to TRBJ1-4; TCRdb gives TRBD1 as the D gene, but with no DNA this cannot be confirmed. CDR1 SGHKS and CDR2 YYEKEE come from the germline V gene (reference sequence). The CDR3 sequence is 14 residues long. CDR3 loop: CASSSGGQIMGLFF.

CDR3 residues: CASSLGGLNGNIQYF. This chain uses TRBV12-3 or TRBV12-4 with TRBJ2-4; the TCRdb call, TRBD1, lacks DNA for checking. This CDR3 has 15 amino acids.

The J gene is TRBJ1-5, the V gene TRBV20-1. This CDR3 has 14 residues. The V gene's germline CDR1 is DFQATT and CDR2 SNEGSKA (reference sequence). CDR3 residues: CSARQTGSNQPQHF.

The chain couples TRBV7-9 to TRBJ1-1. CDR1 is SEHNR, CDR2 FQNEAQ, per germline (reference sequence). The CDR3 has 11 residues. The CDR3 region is CASSSGLGAFF.

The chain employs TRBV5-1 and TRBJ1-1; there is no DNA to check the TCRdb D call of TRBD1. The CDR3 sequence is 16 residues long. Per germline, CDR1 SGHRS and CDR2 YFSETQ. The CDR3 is CASSFLGQTVNTEAFF. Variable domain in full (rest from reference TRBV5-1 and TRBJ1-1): KAGVTQTPRYLIKTRGQQVTLSCSPISGHRSVSWYQQTPGQGLQFLFEYFSETQRNKGNFPGRFSGRQFSNSRSEMNVSTLELGDSALYLCASSFLGQTVNTEAFFGQGTRLTVV.

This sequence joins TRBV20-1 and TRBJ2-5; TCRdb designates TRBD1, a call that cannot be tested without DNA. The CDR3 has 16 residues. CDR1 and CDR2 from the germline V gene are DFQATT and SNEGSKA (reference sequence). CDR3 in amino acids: CSARGPGQGFLETQYF.

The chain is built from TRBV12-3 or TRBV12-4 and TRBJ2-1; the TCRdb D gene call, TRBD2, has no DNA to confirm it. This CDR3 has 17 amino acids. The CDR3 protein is CASSLASGTPPPDEQFF.

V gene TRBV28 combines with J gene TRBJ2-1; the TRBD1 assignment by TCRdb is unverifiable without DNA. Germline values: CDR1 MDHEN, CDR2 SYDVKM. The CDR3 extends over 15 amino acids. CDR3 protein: CASSSSGPGGHEQFF. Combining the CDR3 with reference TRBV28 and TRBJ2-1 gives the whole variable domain DVKVTQSSRYLVKRTGEKVFLECVQDMDHENMFWYRQDPGLGLRLIYFSYDVKMKEKGDIPEGYSVSREKKERFSLILESASTNQTSMYLCASSSSGPGGHEQFFGPGTRLTVL.

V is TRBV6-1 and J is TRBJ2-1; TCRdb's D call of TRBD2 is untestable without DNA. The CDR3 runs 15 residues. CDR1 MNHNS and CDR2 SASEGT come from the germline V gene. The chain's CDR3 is CASSLAGGRYHEQFF.

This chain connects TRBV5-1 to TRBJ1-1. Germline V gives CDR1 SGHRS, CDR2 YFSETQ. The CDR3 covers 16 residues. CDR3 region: CASSLVGGTWNTEAFF.

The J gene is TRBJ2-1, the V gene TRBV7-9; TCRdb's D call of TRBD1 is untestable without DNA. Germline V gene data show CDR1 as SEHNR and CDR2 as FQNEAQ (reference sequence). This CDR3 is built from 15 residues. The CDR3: CASSFGGSGGNEQFF.

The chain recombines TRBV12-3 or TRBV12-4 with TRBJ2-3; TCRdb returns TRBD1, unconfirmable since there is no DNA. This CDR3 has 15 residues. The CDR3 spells CASSDWGGKTDTQYF.

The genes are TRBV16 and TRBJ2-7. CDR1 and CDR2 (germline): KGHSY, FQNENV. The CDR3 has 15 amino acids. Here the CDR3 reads CASSPIRQGPYEQYF.

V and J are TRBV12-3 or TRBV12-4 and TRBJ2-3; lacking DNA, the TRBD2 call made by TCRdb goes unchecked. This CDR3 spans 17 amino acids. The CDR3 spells CASSLPSAGVSPDTQYF.

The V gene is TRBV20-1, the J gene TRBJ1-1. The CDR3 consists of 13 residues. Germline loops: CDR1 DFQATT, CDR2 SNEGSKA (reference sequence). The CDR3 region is CSARDRKNTEAFF.

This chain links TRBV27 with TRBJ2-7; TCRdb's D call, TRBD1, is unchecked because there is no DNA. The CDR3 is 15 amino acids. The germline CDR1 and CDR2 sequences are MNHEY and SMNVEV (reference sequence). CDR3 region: CASSLSKWGTPEQYF.